A selection of T cell receptor beta chains follows, all from one sample in a study of T cell responses to AZD1222 COVID-19 vaccine. Assay used: immunoSEQ multiplex PCR; TCRdb lists only in-frame clones, some missing. This sample carries approximately 110,000 clones, 70% to 85% of them seen once, and the ten largest clones take about 6%. Sequences were derived from peripheral blood, sampled on day 0 of AZD1222 vaccination. The receptors here all came from an adult in good health. The CDR3 runs from the conserved cysteine through the conserved F or W. The D gene is left open where the match is weak. Clone size is shown for a subset of rows, as once, few, many or a class of expanded clone.

V	D	size	J	CDR3	DNA
TRBV15	-	-	TRBJ2-6	CATSPGQFSGANVLTF	TGTGCCACCAGCCCCGGACAGTTCTCTGGGGCCAACGTCCTGACTTTC
TRBV19	-	few	TRBJ1-6	CASSSGGAVPPLHF	TGTGCCAGTAGTAGCGGGGGCGCAGTACCACCCCTCCACTTT
TRBV13	TRBD1	-	TRBJ2-1	CASSFGLRTGLHNEQFF	TGTGCCAGCAGCTTCGGACTTCGGACAGGACTTCACAATGAGCAGTTCTTC
TRBV28	-	-	TRBJ1-2	CASSPTAEGHYGYTF	TGTGCCAGCAGTCCCACAGCGGAGGGCCACTATGGCTACACCTTC
TRBV5-6	-	-	TRBJ2-3	CASSLGEFADTQYF	TGTGCCAGCAGCTTGGGGGAGTTCGCAGATACGCAGTATTTT
TRBV5-5	-	few	TRBJ1-1	CASSWGRAMNTEAFF	TGTGCCAGCAGCTGGGGCAGGGCCATGAACACTGAAGCTTTCTTT
TRBV12-5	TRBD1	-	TRBJ2-5	CASGLNRGETQYF	TGTGCTAGTGGTTTAAACAGGGGTGAGACCCAGTACTTC
TRBV20-1	-	-	TRBJ2-1	CSASSRQGWNEQFF	TGCAGTGCTAGTAGTCGCCAGGGTTGGAATGAGCAGTTCTTC
TRBV2	-	-	TRBJ2-5	CASSALGGGVETQYF	TGTGCCAGCAGTGCTCTGGGGGGGGGCGTAGAGACCCAGTACTTC
TRBV29-1	TRBD1	-	TRBJ1-1	CSYRGVGDEAFF	TGCAGCTACAGGGGTGTTGGAGATGAAGCTTTCTTT
TRBV12-3/TRBV12-4	-	few	TRBJ1-1	CASSFGNTEAFF	TGTGCCAGCAGTTTTGGGAACACTGAAGCTTTCTTT
TRBV9	TRBD1	-	TRBJ1-2	CASSVAAQGAPVGYTF	TGTGCCAGCAGCGTAGCCGCACAGGGGGCGCCGGTTGGCTACACCTTC
TRBV27	-	-	TRBJ2-3	CASSGGLRDTQYF	TGTGCCAGCAGTGGCGGGCTAAGGGATACGCAGTATTTT
TRBV12-2	-	-	TRBJ2-1	CASRFPDGGREQFF	TGTGCAAGTCGCTTCCCAGATGGTGGCCGTGAGCAGTTCTTC
TRBV28	TRBD1	-	TRBJ1-5	CASSSPGTGINQPQHF	TGTGCCAGCAGTTCCCCTGGGACAGGGATTAATCAGCCCCAGCATTTT
TRBV14	-	-	TRBJ2-2	CASSHPRENTGELFF	TGTGCCAGCAGCCACCCCAGGGAGAACACCGGGGAGCTGTTTTTT
TRBV6-5	-	once	TRBJ1-6	CASSYTRNNSPLHF	TGTGCCAGCAGTTACACAAGAAATAATTCACCCCTCCACTTT
TRBV6-2/TRBV6-3	-	once	TRBJ2-3	CASSSLTGHTQYF	TGTGCCAGCAGTTCCCTGACAGGACATACGCAGTATTTT
TRBV5-1	-	-	TRBJ1-2	CASSLERGGAYGYTF	TGCGCCAGCAGCCTAGAAAGAGGAGGGGCCTATGGCTACACCTTC
TRBV15	TRBD2	-	TRBJ2-7	CATSRDLRGTYEQYF	TGTGCCACCAGCAGAGATCTGCGGGGGACCTACGAGCAGTACTTC
TRBV30	-	-	TRBJ1-1	CAWSRARGGANTEAFF	TGTGCCTGGAGTAGGGCCCGGGGGGGGGCGAACACTGAAGCTTTCTTT
TRBV28	-	-	TRBJ2-7	CASSPWGLGHEQYF	TGTGCCAGCAGCCCTTGGGGGCTGGGCCACGAGCAGTACTTC
TRBV7-9	TRBD1	-	TRBJ2-1	CASSTTGGAYNEQFF	TGTGCCAGCAGCACGACAGGGGGCGCCTACAATGAGCAGTTCTTC
TRBV5-5	-	-	TRBJ1-6	CASSFRGNNSPLHF	TGTGCCAGCAGCTTTAGGGGTAATAATTCACCCCTCCACTTT
TRBV6-1	-	-	TRBJ2-7	CASSDRTITPLYF	TGTGCCAGCAGTGACCGAACCATAACACCACTTTACTTC
TRBV6-6	-	-	TRBJ1-2	CASSYAVPTSAGGYTF	TGTGCCAGCAGTTACGCCGTCCCGACGTCTGCGGGAGGCTACACCTTC
TRBV7-3	TRBD1	-	TRBJ1-2	CASSATGQGYYGYTF	TGTGCCAGCAGCGCAACCGGACAGGGCTACTATGGCTACACCTTC
TRBV30	-	-	TRBJ1-3	CAWMVKGGGNTIYF	TGTGCCTGGATGGTGAAGGGAGGAGGTAACACCATATATTTT
TRBV27	-	-	TRBJ1-2	CASSLFGGSYGYTF	TGTGCCAGCAGTTTATTTGGGGGGAGCTATGGCTACACCTTC
TRBV20-1	-	-	TRBJ1-5	CSASLDSNQPQHF	TGCAGTGCTAGTCTGGATAGCAATCAGCCCCAGCATTTT
TRBV7-8	-	few	TRBJ2-7	CASSPRLGLNYEQYF	TGTGCCAGCAGCCCCCGACTGGGATTGAATTACGAGCAGTACTTC
TRBV21-1	-	-	TRBJ2-3	CASSKKVGTSGGNTDTQYF	TGTGCCAGCAGCAAAAAGGTGGGGACTAGCGGGGGGAACACAGATACGCAGTATTTT
TRBV5-1	TRBD1	-	TRBJ2-3	CASRKGGLTDTQYF	TGCGCCAGCCGGAAAGGGGGCCTCACAGATACGCAGTATTTT
TRBV2	TRBD1	-	TRBJ1-2	CASRSDRHAYGYTF	TGTGCCAGCAGATCGGACAGGCACGCCTATGGCTACACCTTC
TRBV13	-	-	TRBJ2-1	CASSPYQSGPSYNEQFF	TGTGCCAGCAGCCCATACCAGTCCGGACCCTCCTACAATGAGCAGTTCTTC
TRBV3-1/TRBV3-2	-	-	TRBJ2-7	CASSQEGGPGYEQYF	TGTGCCAGCAGCCAAGAAGGAGGCCCGGGCTACGAGCAGTACTTC
TRBV6-5	TRBD1	-	TRBJ1-1	CASSNLQGESEAFF	TGTGCCAGCAGTAACCTACAGGGGGAGAGTGAAGCTTTCTTT
TRBV5-6	-	-	TRBJ2-5	CASSFSETQYF	TGTGCCAGCAGCTTTTCCGAGACCCAGTACTTC
TRBV5-5	-	-	TRBJ1-6	CASSSVRNSPLHF	TGTGCCAGCAGCTCAGTCAGGAATTCACCCCTCCACTTT
TRBV18	-	-	TRBJ2-1	CASSRIGRLTYNEQFF	TGTGCCAGCTCAAGGATTGGCAGGTTGACCTACAATGAGCAGTTCTTC
TRBV6-6	TRBD1	few	TRBJ1-2	CASSYPETGNYGYTF	TGTGCCAGCAGCTACCCCGAGACAGGGAACTATGGCTACACCTTC
TRBV28	TRBD2	-	TRBJ2-3	CASSPTSGVDTQYF	TGTGCCAGCAGTCCGACTAGCGGGGTAGATACGCAGTATTTT
TRBV15	-	-	TRBJ1-2	CATTSPKGGGYTF	TGTGCCACCACCTCACCGAAAGGAGGTGGCTACACCTTC
TRBV28	TRBD1	-	TRBJ1-6	CASSRPDRVNSPLHF	TGTGCCAGCAGTCGCCCGGACAGGGTTAATTCACCCCTCCACTTT
TRBV5-4	TRBD2	-	TRBJ2-3	CASSLAVAGTDTQYF	TGTGCCAGCAGCTTGGCGGTAGCGGGGACAGATACGCAGTATTTT
TRBV28	TRBD1	-	TRBJ2-7	CASGEGQAFSYEQYF	TGTGCCAGCGGCGAAGGACAGGCCTTCTCCTACGAGCAGTACTTC
TRBV10-3	TRBD2	-	TRBJ2-7	CAISGSGDKYEQYF	TGTGCCATCAGTGGGAGCGGGGATAAATACGAGCAGTACTTC
TRBV18	-	few	TRBJ1-2	CASSPPRDYYGYTF	TGTGCCAGCTCACCACCAAGGGATTACTATGGCTACACCTTC
TRBV7-6	-	-	TRBJ1-6	CASSLLPRAGNSPLHF	TGTGCCAGCAGCTTATTGCCCAGGGCAGGCAATTCACCCCTCCACTTT
TRBV2	-	once	TRBJ1-1	CASKGRAREAFF	TGTGCCAGCAAGGGTCGGGCCCGGGAAGCTTTCTTT
TRBV6-5	-	-	TRBJ1-5	CASIPGLQSSQPQHF	TGTGCCAGCATCCCTGGGTTGCAGTCGAGTCAGCCCCAGCATTTT
TRBV18	-	once	TRBJ2-1	CASSPGGTGNEQFF	TGTGCCAGCTCACCAGGAGGTACGGGCAATGAGCAGTTCTTC
TRBV4-1	-	-	TRBJ1-2	CASSQFSNYGYTF	TGCGCCAGCAGCCAGTTCTCTAACTATGGCTACACCTTC
TRBV11-2	TRBD1	-	TRBJ2-7	CASSPGQAPVYEQYF	TGTGCCAGCAGCCCCGGACAGGCCCCCGTCTACGAGCAGTACTTC
TRBV5-4	TRBD1	-	TRBJ1-2	CASSSYGTGFGYGYTF	TGTGCCAGCAGCTCATACGGGACAGGGTTTGGCTATGGCTACACCTTC
TRBV2	-	-	TRBJ1-5	CASSVKGDQPQHF	TGTGCCAGCAGTGTTAAGGGAGATCAGCCCCAGCATTTT
TRBV6-4	TRBD1	-	TRBJ2-2	CASSDSTGSGELFF	TGTGCCAGCAGTGACTCGACAGGGTCCGGGGAGCTGTTTTTT
TRBV4-2	TRBD1	-	TRBJ2-2	CASSQSDREDGELFF	TGTGCCAGCAGCCAATCGGACAGGGAGGACGGGGAGCTGTTTTTT
TRBV12-3/TRBV12-4	-	-	TRBJ2-2	CASSLLGAGELFF	TGTGCCAGCAGTTTATTAGGGGCCGGGGAGCTGTTTTTT
TRBV10-3	TRBD1	-	TRBJ2-3	CAISSPGTGSTDTQYF	TGTGCCATCAGTTCCCCCGGGACAGGGAGCACAGATACGCAGTATTTT